The clone carrying this T cell receptor beta chain has only one observation. V shed 7 bases, J shed 3 bases, and the junction held 8 bases outside the gene matches. The CDR3 totals 15 residues. Germline CDR1 MNHEY, CDR2 SVGAGI. The source of the sample is a study of blood T cell repertoires in COVID-19. Study information: PBMCs, B-cell-depleted T cells, or T cells provided the cDNA or gDNA that made up the material.

Here immunoSEQ multiplex PCR was the method, and the copy in TCRdb shows in-frame clones only, minus some. The table has around 140,000 clones, more than 75% seen once; the top ten hold roughly 10%. V and J are TRBV6-5 and TRBJ1-4; TRBD1 aligns across 7 bases. Sequences were obtained from peripheral blood. This sequence was found in a woman in her 70s with COVID-19, enrolled during active disease. CDR3 sequence: CASNSRDRANEKLFF. The CDR3 coding sequence is TGTGCCAGCAATAGCCGGGACAGAGCTAATGAAAAACTGTTTTTT.